A selection of T cell receptor beta chains follows, all from one sample in a study of technical replicates of blood from several donors. This table comes from immunoSEQ multiplex PCR, and its TCRdb copy is limited to in-frame clones, with some not included. Of about 75,000 clones in the sample, approximately 91% are singletons; the top ten hold over 3.5%. The sequenced material came from PBMCs. The receptor source for this set is a human donor in good health. Some clones in this sample may be carry-over from other donors' samples. The CDR3 runs from the conserved cysteine through the conserved F or W. A D gene is named only where the DNA matches it firmly.

.	TRBV2	TRBJ2-3	TGTGCCAGCGGTTCTCTTGGGGGGGCGAGGACAGATACGCAGTATTTT	CASGSLGGARTDTQYF
.	TRBV29-1	TRBJ1-2	TGCAGCGTTGAAGAGGAACAGGATGGCTACACCTTC	CSVEEEQDGYTF
TRBD1	TRBV6-4	TRBJ2-1	TGTGCCAGCAGTGACGGGCAGGGGGCGGTCGATGAGCAGTTCTTC	CASSDGQGAVDEQFF
.	TRBV27	TRBJ1-1	TGTGCCAGCAGCCGCCCGGGGGGGTCCAAAGCTTTCTTT	CASSRPGGSKAFF
.	TRBV6-5	TRBJ2-1	TGTGCCAGCAGTTACGCCAGGAACGGTAACAATGAGCAGTTCTTC	CASSYARNGNNEQFF
TRBD2	TRBV5-1	TRBJ2-2	TGCGCCAGCAGCCAGGGACTAGCCCCCGGGGAGCTGTTTTTT	CASSQGLAPGELFF
.	TRBV2	TRBJ2-7	TGTGCCAGCAGTGTTAGTCTCCTCTCCTACGAGCAGTACTTC	CASSVSLLSYEQYF
.	TRBV5-6	TRBJ1-1	TGTGCCAGCAGCTTGTATTTGGGGAGCCATATGACGAACACTGAAGCTTTCTTT	CASSLYLGSHMTNTEAFF
TRBD1	TRBV5-6	TRBJ1-1	TGTGCCAGCAGCGCAACAGGGGGCCGGGGCACTGAAGCTTTCTTT	CASSATGGRGTEAFF
.	TRBV9	TRBJ2-3	TGTGCCAGCAGCCTCAGGGGGGCCGAGGGCACAGATACGCAGTATTTT	CASSLRGAEGTDTQYF
TRBD2	TRBV5-1	TRBJ2-5	TGCGCCAGCAGCAGGACCCCCCAGCGGGGGAACCAAGAGACCCAGTACTTC	CASSRTPQRGNQETQYF
.	TRBV7-2	TRBJ1-1	TGTGCCAGCAGCCGCGACAGCCACACTGAAGCTTTCTTT	CASSRDSHTEAFF
TRBD2	TRBV2	TRBJ2-3	TGTGCCAGCAAGCTAGCGGAGAAAGATACGCAGTATTTT	CASKLAEKDTQYF
TRBD1	TRBV7-6	TRBJ2-2	TGTGCCAGCAGCTCAAACCTCCAGGGGGCAGGCACCGGGGAGCTGTTTTTT	CASSSNLQGAGTGELFF
TRBD2	TRBV7-9	TRBJ2-5	TGTGCCAGCAGCACCGGACTAGCCGTGACCCAGTACTTC	CASSTGLAVTQYF
.	TRBV19	TRBJ1-2	TGTGCCAGTAGTATAGGAGGGAGTGGCTACACCTTC	CASSIGGSGYTF
.	TRBV4-2	TRBJ1-2	TGTGCCAGCAGCCAAGCTGGGCAGCCCTCGGGCTACACCTTC	CASSQAGQPSGYTF
TRBD2	TRBV29-1	TRBJ2-1	TGCAGCGCTCCGGGACTAGCGGGAGTGATACAGTTCTTC	CSAPGLAGVIQFF